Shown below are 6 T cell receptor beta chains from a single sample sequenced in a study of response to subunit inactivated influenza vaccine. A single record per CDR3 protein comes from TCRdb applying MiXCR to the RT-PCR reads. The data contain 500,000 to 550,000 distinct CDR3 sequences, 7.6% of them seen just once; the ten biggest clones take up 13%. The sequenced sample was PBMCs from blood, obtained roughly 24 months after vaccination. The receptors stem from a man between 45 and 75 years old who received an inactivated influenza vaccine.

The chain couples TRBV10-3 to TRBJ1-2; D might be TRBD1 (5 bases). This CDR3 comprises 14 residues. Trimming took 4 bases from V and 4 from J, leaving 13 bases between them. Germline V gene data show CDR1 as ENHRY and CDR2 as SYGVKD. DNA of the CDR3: TGTGCCATCAGTGGACAGCCCCAAGGCTATGGCTACACCTTC. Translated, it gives CAISGQPQGYGYTF.

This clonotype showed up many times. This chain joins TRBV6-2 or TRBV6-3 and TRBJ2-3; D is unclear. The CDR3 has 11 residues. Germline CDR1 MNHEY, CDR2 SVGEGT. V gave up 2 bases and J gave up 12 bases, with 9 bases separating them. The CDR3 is CASSYGPPQYF. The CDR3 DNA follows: TGTGCCAGCAGTTACGGTCCACCCCAGTATTTT.

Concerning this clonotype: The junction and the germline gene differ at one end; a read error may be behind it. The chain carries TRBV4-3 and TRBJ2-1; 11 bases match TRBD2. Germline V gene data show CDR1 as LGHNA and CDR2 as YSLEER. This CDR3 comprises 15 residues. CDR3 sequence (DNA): TGCGCCAGCAGCCCGGGACTAGCGGCTGACAAGGAGCAGTTCTTC. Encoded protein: CASSPGLAADKEQFF.

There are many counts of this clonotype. CDR3 amino acids: CASSALAGSYNEQFF. In nucleotides, the CDR3 is TGTGCCAGCAGCGCTCTAGCGGGGTCCTACAATGAGCAGTTCTTC. The chain is built from TRBV9 and TRBJ2-1; 9 positions match TRBD2. Germline V lookup: CDR1 SGDLS, CDR2 YYNGEE. V lost 3 bases to trimming and J lost 1 base; unmatched junction nucleotides: 2. The CDR3 consists of 15 residues.

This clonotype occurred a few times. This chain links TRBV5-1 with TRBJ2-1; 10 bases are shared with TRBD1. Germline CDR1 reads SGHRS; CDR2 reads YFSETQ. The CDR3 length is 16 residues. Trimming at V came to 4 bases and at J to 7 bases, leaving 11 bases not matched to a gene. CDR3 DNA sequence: TGCGCCAGCAGCCCCGCCGGGACAGGGGTCCCTAATGAGCAGTTCTTC. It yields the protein CASSPAGTGVPNEQFF. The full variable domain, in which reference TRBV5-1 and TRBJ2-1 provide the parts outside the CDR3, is KAGVTQTPRYLIKTRGQQVTLSCSPISGHRSVSWYQQTPGQGLQFLFEYFSETQRNKGNFPGRFSGRQFSNSRSEMNVSTLELGDSALYLCASSPAGTGVPNEQFFGPGTRLTVL.

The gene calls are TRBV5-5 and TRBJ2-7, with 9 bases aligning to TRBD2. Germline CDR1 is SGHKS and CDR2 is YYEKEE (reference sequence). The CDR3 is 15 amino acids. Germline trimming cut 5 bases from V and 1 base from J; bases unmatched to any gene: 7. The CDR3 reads CASSQIAGESYEQYF. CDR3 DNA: TGTGCCAGCAGTCAGATAGCGGGGGAGTCCTACGAGCAGTACTTC.